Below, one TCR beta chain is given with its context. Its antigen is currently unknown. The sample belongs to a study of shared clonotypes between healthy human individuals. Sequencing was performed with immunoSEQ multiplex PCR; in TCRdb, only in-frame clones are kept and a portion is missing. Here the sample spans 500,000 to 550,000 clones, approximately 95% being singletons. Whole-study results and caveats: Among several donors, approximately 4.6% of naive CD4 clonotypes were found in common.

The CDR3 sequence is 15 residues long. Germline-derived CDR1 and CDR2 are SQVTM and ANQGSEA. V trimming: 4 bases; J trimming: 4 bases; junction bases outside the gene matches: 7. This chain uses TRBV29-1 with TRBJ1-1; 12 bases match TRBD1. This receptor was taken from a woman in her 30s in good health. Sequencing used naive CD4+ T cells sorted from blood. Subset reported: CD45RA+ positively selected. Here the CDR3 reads CSVGGTGGWVTEAFF. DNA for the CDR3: TGCAGCGTTGGGGGGACAGGGGGCTGGGTCACTGAAGCTTTCTTT.